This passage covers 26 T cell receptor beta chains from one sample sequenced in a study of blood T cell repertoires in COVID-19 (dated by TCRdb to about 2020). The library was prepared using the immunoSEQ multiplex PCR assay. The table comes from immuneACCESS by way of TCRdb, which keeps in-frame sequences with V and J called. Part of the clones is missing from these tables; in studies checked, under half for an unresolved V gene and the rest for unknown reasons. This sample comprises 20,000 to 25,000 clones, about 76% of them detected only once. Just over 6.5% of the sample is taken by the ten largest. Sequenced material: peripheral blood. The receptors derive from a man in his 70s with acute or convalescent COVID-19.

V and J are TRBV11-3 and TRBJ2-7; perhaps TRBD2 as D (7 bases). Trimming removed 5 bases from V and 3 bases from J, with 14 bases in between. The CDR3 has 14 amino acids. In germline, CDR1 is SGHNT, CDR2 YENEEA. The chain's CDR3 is CASSPGGGFYEQYF. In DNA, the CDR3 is TGTGCCAGCAGCCCTGGGGGGGGCTTCTACGAGCAGTACTTC.

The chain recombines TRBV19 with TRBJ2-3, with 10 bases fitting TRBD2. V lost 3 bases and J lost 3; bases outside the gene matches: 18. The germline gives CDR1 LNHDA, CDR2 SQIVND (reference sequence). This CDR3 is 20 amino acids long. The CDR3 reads CASSIGVGRLAGDVTDTQYF. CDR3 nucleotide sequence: TGTGCCAGTAGTATCGGCGTCGGGCGCCTAGCGGGAGACGTAACAGATACGCAGTATTTT.

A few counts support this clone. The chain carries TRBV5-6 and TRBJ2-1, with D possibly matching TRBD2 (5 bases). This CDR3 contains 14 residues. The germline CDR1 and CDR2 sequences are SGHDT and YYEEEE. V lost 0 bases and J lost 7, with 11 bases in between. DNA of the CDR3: TGTGCCAGCAGCTTGGGACGAGGGCCTAATGAGCAGTTCTTC. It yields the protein CASSLGRGPNEQFF.

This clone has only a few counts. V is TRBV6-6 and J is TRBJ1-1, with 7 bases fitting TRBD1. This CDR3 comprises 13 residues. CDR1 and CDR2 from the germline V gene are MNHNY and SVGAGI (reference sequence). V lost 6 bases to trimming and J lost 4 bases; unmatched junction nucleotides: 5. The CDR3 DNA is TGTGCCAGCAGCCAGGGGGGAGGCACTGAAGCTTTCTTT. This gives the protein CASSQGGGTEAFF.

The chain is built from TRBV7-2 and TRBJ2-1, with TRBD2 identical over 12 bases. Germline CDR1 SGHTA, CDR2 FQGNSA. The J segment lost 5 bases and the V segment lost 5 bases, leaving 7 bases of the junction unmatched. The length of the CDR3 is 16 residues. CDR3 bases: TGTGCCAGCAGCGATCGGACTAGCGGGATCCACAATGAGCAGTTCTTC. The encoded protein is CASSDRTSGIHNEQFF.

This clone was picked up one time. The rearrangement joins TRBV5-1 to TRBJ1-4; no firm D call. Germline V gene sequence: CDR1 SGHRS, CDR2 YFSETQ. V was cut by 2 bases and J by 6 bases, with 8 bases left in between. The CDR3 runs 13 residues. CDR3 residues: CASSLLADEKLFF. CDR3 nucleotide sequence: TGCGCCAGCAGCTTACTGGCGGATGAAAAACTGTTTTTT.

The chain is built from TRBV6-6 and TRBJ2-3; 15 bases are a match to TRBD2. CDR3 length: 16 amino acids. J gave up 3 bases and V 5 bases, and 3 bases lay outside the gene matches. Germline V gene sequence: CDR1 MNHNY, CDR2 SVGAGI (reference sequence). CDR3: CASSTGTSGRTDTQYF. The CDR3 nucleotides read TGTGCCAGCAGTACAGGGACTAGCGGGAGGACAGATACGCAGTATTTT.

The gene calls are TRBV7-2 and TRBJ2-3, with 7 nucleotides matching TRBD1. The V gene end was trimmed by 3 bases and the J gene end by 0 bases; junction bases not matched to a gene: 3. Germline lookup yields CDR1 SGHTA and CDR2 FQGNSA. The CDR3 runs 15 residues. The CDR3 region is CASSLGQPSTDTQYF. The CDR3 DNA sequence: TGTGCCAGCAGCTTGGGACAGCCTAGCACAGATACGCAGTATTTT.

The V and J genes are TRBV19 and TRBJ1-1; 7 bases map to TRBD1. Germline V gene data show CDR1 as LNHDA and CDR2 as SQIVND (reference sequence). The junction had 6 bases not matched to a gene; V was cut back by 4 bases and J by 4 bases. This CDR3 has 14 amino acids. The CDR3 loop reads CASSTHRGGTEAFF. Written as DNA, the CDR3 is TGTGCCAGTAGTACCCACAGGGGAGGCACTGAAGCTTTCTTT.

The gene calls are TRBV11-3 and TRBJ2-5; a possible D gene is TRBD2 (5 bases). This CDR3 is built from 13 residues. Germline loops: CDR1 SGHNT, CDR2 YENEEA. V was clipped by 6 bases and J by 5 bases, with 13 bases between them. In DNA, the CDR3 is TGTGCCAGCAGTCGCGGCGGGTGGGAGACCCAGTACTTC. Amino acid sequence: CASSRGGWETQYF.

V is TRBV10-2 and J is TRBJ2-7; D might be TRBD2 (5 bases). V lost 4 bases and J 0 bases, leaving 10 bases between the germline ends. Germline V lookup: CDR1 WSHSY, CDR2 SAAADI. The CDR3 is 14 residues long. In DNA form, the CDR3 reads TGCGCCAGCAGTGGCACGGGGAGCTCCTACGAGCAGTACTTC. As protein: CASSGTGSSYEQYF.

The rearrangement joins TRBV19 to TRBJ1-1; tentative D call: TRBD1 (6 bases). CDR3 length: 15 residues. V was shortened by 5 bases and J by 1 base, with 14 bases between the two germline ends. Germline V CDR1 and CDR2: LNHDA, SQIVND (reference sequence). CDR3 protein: CASSPDRSANTEAFF. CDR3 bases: TGTGCCAGTAGTCCTGACAGGTCTGCGAACACTGAAGCTTTCTTT. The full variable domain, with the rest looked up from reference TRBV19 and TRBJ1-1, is DGGITQSPKYLFRKEGQNVTLSCEQNLNHDAMYWYRQDPGQGLRLIYYSQIVNDFQKGDIAEGYSVSREKKESFPLTVTSAQKNPTAFYLCASSPDRSANTEAFFGQGTRLTVV.

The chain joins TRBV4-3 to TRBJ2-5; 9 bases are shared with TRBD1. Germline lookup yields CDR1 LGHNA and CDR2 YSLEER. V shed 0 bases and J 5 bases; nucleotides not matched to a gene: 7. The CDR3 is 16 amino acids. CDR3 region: CASSQDLGTGLETQYF. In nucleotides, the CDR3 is TGCGCCAGCAGCCAAGATCTTGGGACAGGGCTCGAGACCCAGTACTTC.

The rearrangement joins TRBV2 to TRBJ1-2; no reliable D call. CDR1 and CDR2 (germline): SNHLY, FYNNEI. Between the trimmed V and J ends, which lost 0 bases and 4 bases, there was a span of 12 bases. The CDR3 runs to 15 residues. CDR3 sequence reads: CASSEAETAPYGYTF. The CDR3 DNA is TGTGCCAGCAGTGAAGCGGAGACGGCCCCCTATGGCTACACCTTC.

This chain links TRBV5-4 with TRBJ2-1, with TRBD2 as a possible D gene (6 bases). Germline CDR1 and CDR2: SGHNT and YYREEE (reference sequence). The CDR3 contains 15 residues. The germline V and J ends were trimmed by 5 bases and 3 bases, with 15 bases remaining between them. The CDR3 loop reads CASRGRSGFYNEQFF. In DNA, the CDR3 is TGTGCCAGCAGAGGACGCAGCGGGTTCTACAATGAGCAGTTCTTC.

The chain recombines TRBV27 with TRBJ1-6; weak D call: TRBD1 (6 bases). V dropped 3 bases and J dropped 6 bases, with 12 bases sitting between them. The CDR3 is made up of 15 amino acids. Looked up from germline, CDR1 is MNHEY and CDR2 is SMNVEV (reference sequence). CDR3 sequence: CASSFSGQVNSPLHF. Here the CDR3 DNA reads TGTGCCAGCAGTTTCTCGGGACAAGTTAATTCACCCCTCCACTTT.

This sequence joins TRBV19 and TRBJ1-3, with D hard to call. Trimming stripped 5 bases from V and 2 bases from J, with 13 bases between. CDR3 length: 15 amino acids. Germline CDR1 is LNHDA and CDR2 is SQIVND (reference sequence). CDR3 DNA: TGTGCCAGTAGTCCCGTCCGAGGGCCTGGAAACACCATATATTTT. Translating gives CASSPVRGPGNTIYF.

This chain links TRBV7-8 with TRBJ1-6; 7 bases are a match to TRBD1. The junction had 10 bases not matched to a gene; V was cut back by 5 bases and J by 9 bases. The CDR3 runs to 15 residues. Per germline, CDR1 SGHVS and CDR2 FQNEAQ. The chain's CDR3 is CASSREQGSGSPLHF. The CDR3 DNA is TGTGCCAGCAGCCGAGAACAGGGGAGTGGTTCACCCCTCCACTTT.

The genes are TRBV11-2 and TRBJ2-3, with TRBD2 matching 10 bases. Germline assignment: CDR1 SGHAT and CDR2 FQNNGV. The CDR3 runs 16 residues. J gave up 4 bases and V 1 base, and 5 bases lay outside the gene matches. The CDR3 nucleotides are TGTGCCAGCAGCTTAGTCCGAGCGGGAGGGTCAGATACGCAGTATTTT. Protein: CASSLVRAGGSDTQYF.

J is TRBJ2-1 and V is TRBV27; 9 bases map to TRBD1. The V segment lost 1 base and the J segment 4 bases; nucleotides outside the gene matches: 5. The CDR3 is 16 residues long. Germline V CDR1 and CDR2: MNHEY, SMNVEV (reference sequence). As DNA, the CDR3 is TGTGCCAGCAGTTTATTCGGGACAGGGATATACAATGAGCAGTTCTTC. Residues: CASSLFGTGIYNEQFF.

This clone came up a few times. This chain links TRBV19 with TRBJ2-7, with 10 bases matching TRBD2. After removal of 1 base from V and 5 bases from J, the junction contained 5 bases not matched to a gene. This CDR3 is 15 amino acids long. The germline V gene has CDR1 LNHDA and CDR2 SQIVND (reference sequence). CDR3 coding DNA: TGTGCCAGTAGTATAGGAGGGACTAGCGCTCACGAGCAGTACTTC. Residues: CASSIGGTSAHEQYF.

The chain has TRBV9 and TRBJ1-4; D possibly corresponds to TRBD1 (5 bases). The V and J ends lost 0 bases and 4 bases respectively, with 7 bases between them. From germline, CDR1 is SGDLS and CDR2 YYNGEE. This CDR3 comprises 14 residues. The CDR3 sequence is CASSVEQDNEKLFF. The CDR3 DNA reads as TGTGCCAGCAGCGTAGAACAGGATAATGAAAAACTGTTTTTT.

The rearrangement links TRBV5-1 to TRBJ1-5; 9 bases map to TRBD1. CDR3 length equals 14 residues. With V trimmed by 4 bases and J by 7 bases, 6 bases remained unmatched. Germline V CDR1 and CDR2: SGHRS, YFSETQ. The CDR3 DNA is TGCGCCAGCAGCGCGGACAGGGGTGAGCAGCCCCAGCATTTT. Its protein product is CASSADRGEQPQHF. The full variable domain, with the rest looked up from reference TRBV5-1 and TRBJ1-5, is KAGVTQTPRYLIKTRGQQVTLSCSPISGHRSVSWYQQTPGQGLQFLFEYFSETQRNKGNFPGRFSGRQFSNSRSEMNVSTLELGDSALYLCASSADRGEQPQHFGDGTRLSIL.

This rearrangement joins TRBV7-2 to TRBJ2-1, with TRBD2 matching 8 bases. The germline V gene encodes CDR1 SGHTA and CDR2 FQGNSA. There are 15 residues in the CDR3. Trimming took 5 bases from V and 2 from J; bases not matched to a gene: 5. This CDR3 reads CASSPGGVTYNEQFF. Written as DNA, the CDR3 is TGTGCCAGCAGCCCCGGGGGGGTTACCTACAATGAGCAGTTCTTC.

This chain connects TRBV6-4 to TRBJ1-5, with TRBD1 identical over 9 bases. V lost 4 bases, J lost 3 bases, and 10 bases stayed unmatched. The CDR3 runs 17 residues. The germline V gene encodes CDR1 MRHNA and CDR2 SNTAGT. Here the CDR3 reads CASSAPTTGGSNQPQHF. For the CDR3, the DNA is TGTGCCAGCAGTGCCCCTACGACAGGGGGATCCAATCAGCCCCAGCATTTT.

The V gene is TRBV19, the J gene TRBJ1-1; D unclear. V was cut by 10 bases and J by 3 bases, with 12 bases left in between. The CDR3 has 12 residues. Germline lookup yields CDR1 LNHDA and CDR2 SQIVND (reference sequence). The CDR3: CATRERYTEAFF. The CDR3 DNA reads TGTGCCACCCGAGAGAGGTACACTGAAGCTTTCTTT.